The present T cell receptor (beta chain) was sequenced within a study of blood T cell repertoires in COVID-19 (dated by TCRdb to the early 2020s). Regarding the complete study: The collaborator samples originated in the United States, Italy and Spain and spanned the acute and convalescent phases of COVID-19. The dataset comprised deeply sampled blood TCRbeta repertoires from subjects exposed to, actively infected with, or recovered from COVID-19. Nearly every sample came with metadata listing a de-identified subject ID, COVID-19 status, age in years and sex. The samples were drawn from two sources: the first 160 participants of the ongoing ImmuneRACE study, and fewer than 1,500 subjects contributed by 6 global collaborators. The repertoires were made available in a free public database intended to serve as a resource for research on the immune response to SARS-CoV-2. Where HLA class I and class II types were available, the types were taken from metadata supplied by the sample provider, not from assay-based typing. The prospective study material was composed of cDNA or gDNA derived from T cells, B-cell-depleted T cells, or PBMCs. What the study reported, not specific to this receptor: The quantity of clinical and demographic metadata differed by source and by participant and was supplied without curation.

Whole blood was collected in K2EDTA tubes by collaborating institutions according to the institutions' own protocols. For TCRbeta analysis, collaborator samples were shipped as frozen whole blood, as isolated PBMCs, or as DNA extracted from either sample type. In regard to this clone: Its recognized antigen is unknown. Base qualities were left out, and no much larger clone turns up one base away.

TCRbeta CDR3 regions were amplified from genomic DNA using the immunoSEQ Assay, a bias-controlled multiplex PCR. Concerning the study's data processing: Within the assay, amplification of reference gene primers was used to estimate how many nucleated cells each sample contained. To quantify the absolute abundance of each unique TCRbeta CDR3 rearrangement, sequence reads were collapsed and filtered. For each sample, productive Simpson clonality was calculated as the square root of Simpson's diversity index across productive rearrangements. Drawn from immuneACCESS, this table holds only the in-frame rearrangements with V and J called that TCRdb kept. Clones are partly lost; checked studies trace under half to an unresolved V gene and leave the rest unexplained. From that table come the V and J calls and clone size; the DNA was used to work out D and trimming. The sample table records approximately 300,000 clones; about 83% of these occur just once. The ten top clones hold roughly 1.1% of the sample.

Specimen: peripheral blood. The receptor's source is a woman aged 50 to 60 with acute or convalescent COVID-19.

The CDR3 protein sequence reads: CASSLGTGIGYTF. The DNA sequence is as follows: TGTGCCAGCAGTTTAGGAACAGGGATCGGCTACACCTTC. The chain is encoded by TRBV12-3 or TRBV12-4 joined to TRBJ1-2; TRBD1 is a possible D gene, resting on 6 matching bases. The CDR3 contains 13 residues, cysteine and phenylalanine counted. Just CDR3 DNA is preserved here, 39 bases in frame from base 1. Trimming at the junction amounts to 1 base on V and 8 bases on J, and the germline ends lie 11 bases apart.